This T cell receptor beta chain was recovered during a study of regulatory T cells in long-lasting Graves disease. About the study: Persistence in Graves' disease required over 5 years of antithyroid drugs plus positive TSH receptor antibodies. Findings and caveats of the study: There was favoring of TRBV28, TRBJ1-2 and TRBJ2-5 in persistent disease.

Library construction for TCR beta used iRepertoire HTBI primers and Arm-PCR of CDR3 regions. Original processing methods: Looking across samples, the authors found roughly 58 TRBV and 14 to 15 TRBJ segments. Each CDR3 protein gets one entry after TCRdb re-called the multiplex PCR reads with MiXCR. These V and J calls rely on TCRdb rather than the paper's analysis. The sample carries about 660,000 distinct CDR3 sequences, around 30% recorded once. Time point denoted: persistent/refractory GD, antithyroid drugs over 5 years with positive TRAb. The authors made the TCR library using RNA they extracted from PBMCs. Germline V gene data show CDR1 as MGHDK and CDR2 as SYGVNS. The V gene lost 8 bases and the J gene lost 4 bases, with 8 bases spanning the gap. The CDR3 is made up of 11 amino acids. Comments on this clonotype: The antigen remains unidentified.

This receptor was obtained from a female donor with Graves disease. The chain couples TRBV25-1 to TRBJ1-1; a weak D match, TRBD1 (5 bases). This material consisted of peripheral blood mononuclear cells (PBMCs), taken when the disease was refractory, from a patient treated with antithyroid drugs. This CDR3 is CASGAPTEAFF. The CDR3 coding sequence is TGTGCCAGCGGGGCCCCCACTGAAGCTTTCTTT. The entire variable domain, with the rest obtained from reference TRBV25-1 and TRBJ1-1, is as follows: EADIYQTPRYLVIGTGKKITLECSQTMGHDKMYWYQQDPGMELHLIHYSYGVNSTEKGDLSSESTVSRIRTEHFPLTLESARPSHTSQYLCASGAPTEAFFGQGTRLTVV.